Listed below are T cell receptor beta chains from one sample, sequenced in a study of cytomegalovirus exposure and HLA in healthy donors. Assay: immunoSEQ multiplex PCR; the TCRdb copy retains only in-frame clones and omits some. The repertoire has 90,000 to 150,000 clones, nearly 80% of them found once; the top ten carry roughly 3.5%. The sequencing sample was made of PBMCs. These TCRs come from a young woman in good health and CMV-seropositive. Both conserved end residues are part of each CDR3. The D gene is left open where the match is weak. Only part of the rows carry a size: once, few, many, or a class if the clone is expanded.

v_call: TRBV5-1
j_call: TRBJ2-3
d_call: TRBD1
clone_size: few
cdr3_aa: CASSPYPGQGSDTQYF
cdr3_nt: TGCGCCAGCAGCCCATATCCGGGACAGGGTTCGGATACGCAGTATTTT

v_call: TRBV28
j_call: TRBJ1-5
d_call: -
clone_size: -
cdr3_aa: CAITGPGQPQHF
cdr3_nt: TGTGCCATCACAGGGCCGGGGCAGCCCCAGCATTTT

v_call: TRBV10-3
j_call: TRBJ1-1
d_call: -
clone_size: -
cdr3_aa: CAISSPTGMNTEAFF
cdr3_nt: TGTGCCATCAGTTCACCGACAGGAATGAACACTGAAGCTTTCTTT

v_call: TRBV6-6
j_call: TRBJ1-2
d_call: TRBD1
clone_size: few
cdr3_aa: CASSSGGLFYTF
cdr3_nt: TGTGCCAGCAGTTCAGGGGGTCTTTTCTACACCTTC

v_call: TRBV7-3
j_call: TRBJ2-2
d_call: -
clone_size: once
cdr3_aa: CASSLKAGLTPQELFF
cdr3_nt: TGTGCCAGCAGCCTAAAAGCCGGACTTACCCCCCAGGAGCTGTTTTTT

v_call: TRBV19
j_call: TRBJ1-1
d_call: TRBD1
clone_size: -
cdr3_aa: CASSIQGAGAFF
cdr3_nt: TGTGCCAGTAGTATTCAGGGGGCAGGGGCTTTCTTT

v_call: TRBV7-2
j_call: TRBJ2-2
d_call: TRBD2
clone_size: -
cdr3_aa: CASSLASGGVNTGELFF
cdr3_nt: TGTGCCAGCAGCTTAGCTAGCGGGGGGGTAAACACCGGGGAGCTGTTTTTT

v_call: TRBV2
j_call: TRBJ2-7
d_call: -
clone_size: -
cdr3_aa: CASSEVYRDNEQYF
cdr3_nt: TGTGCCAGCAGTGAGGTGTACAGGGACAACGAGCAGTACTTC

v_call: TRBV15
j_call: TRBJ2-2
d_call: -
clone_size: -
cdr3_aa: CATSWDTNTGELFF
cdr3_nt: TGTGCCACCAGCTGGGACACCAACACCGGGGAGCTGTTTTTT

v_call: TRBV6-1
j_call: TRBJ1-5
d_call: TRBD1
clone_size: few
cdr3_aa: CASSEWGTGDQPQHF
cdr3_nt: TGTGCCAGCAGTGAATGGGGGACAGGGGATCAGCCCCAGCATTTT

v_call: TRBV19
j_call: TRBJ1-1
d_call: TRBD1
clone_size: few
cdr3_aa: CASSPILTGGTEAFF
cdr3_nt: TGTGCCAGTAGTCCCATTCTTACAGGGGGGACTGAAGCTTTCTTT

v_call: TRBV5-1
j_call: TRBJ1-3
d_call: -
clone_size: -
cdr3_aa: CASSLGPGNSGNTIYF
cdr3_nt: TGCGCCAGCAGCTTGGGGCCAGGAAACTCTGGAAACACCATATATTTT

v_call: TRBV5-1
j_call: TRBJ2-2
d_call: -
clone_size: -
cdr3_aa: CASSLYGGGESGELFF
cdr3_nt: TGCGCCAGCAGCTTGTATGGCGGGGGCGAATCCGGGGAGCTGTTTTTT

v_call: TRBV15
j_call: TRBJ2-1
d_call: TRBD2
clone_size: -
cdr3_aa: CATSISLAGGPKQFF
cdr3_nt: TGTGCCACCAGCATCTCACTAGCGGGGGGGCCCAAGCAGTTCTTC